This TCR beta chain appears in the sequencing data of a study of CD8+ T cells in alopecia areata (dated by TCRdb to the late 2010s). As for the study more broadly: The study used high-throughput TCRbeta sequencing to examine T cell clonal expansion in alopecia areata, in both the C3H/HeJ mouse model and human patients. In humans, TCRbeta sequencing was performed on scalp tissue and on sorted CD4+ and CD8+ peripheral blood T cells from healthy controls and from patients with patchy or totalis/universalis alopecia areata. Scalp clonality was compared across normal scalp (n=4), patchy alopecia areata scalp (n=8), and alopecia totalis/universalis scalp (n=8). The RNA source kit depended on sample type: the PAXgene miRNA kit for fixed scalp, the miRNeasy kit for PBMCs, and the RNeasy kit for mouse skin. immunoSEQ multiplex PCR using 35 Vbeta forward primers and 13 Jbeta reverse primers was used to amplify TCRbeta CDR3 regions. What the study reported, not specific to this receptor: Lesional scalp, especially in alopecia totalis/universalis, showed higher clonality and more expanded CD8+ clones than normal scalp, suggesting antigenic drive. Shared TCR sequences between patients were less evident than in mice, which may be partly attributable to HLA diversity in the patient population. Unlike mouse skin, where gammadelta T cells dominate, normal human skin contains resident alphabeta T cells that get sequenced too, which complicates analysis of the scalp TCR repertoire.

Library preparation used the immunoSEQ multiplex PCR assay. To provide template for TCR sequencing, every sample had RNA extracted and reverse transcribed into cDNA. First-strand cDNA was synthesized with SuperScript III using a 2:1 mix of oligo-dT and random hexamers. A synthetic immune receptor repertoire was used to assess amplification bias, and residual bias was removed computationally. In the source study's methods: Raw reads were preprocessed to remove errors, and CDR3 was defined according to IMGT conventions as the region from the conserved cysteine to phenylalanine. To get clonality, Shannon entropy was normalized by log2 of the number of productive unique TCRs and the result was subtracted from 1. Whether each scalp clone was CD4 or CD8 was inferred by checking scalp TCRbeta sequences against the CD4 and CD8 repertoires from sorted blood. Sourced from immuneACCESS, this table was stored by TCRdb with only in-frame sequences that have V and J called. A share of the clones is absent; for the studies checked, an unresolved V gene accounts for under half, and the remainder has no known explanation. That table gives V, J and clone size, and the DNA gave D and trimming. The sample records 120,000 to 150,000 clones, roughly 60% of which are singletons. The ten largest clones represent about 38% of the sample.

A note on this clone: Its antigen is not yet known. Base-call qualities are not available, and no considerably larger clone is one nucleotide away.

V loses 5 bases of germline sequence and J loses 0 bases, and the interval between the two ends is 15 bases. Including cysteine and phenylalanine, the CDR3 has 16 amino acids. This entry keeps only the CDR3 DNA: 48 bases, framed from base 1. CDR1 MNHEY and CDR2 SMNVEV were looked up in the germline V gene (reference sequence). PBMCs were isolated by density centrifugation and stained for CD3, CD4 and CD8, and CD4+ and CD8+ T cells were sorted on a FACSAria. Unaffected controls provided scalp biopsies and blood samples. Recombination joined TRBV27 with TRBJ2-3, with no D gene named confidently. The specimen was CD8+ T cells sorted from blood. This TCR was recovered from a human donor in good health. The DNA sequence reads TGTGCCAGCAGTCTCGGCTATAACCCTAGCACAGATACGCAGTATTTT. This translates into CASSLGYNPSTDTQYF.